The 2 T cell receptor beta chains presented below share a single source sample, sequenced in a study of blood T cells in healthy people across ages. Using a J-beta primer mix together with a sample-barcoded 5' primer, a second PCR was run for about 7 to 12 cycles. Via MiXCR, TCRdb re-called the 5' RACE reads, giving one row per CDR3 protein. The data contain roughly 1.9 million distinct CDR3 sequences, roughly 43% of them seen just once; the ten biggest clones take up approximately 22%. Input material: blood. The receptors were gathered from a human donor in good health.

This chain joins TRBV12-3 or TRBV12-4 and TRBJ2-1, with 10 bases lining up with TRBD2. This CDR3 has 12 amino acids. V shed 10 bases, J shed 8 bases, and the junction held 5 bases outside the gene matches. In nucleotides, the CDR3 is TGTGCCACTAGGACTAGCGGTCATGAGCAGTTCTTC. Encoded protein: CATRTSGHEQFF.

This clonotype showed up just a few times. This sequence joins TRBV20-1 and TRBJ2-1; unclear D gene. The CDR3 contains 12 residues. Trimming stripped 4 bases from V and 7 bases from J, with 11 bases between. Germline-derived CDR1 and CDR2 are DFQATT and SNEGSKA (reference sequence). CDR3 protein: CSAKGYENEQFF. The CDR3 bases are TGCAGTGCTAAGGGTTACGAGAATGAGCAGTTCTTC.